These T cell receptor beta chains were read from a single sample in a study of blood T cell repertoires in COVID-19. The repertoire was sequenced with immunoSEQ multiplex PCR; TCRdb's copy has only in-frame clones and lacks some. The data hold 200,000 to 300,000 clones, with roughly 87% observed a single time. Sequencing input: peripheral blood. The source of these receptors is a human donor in a cohort sampled during active COVID-19. Each CDR3 is given with its conserved first and last residue. D genes are given only for firm matches. Not all rows give a size; the values are once, few, many and, for expanded clones, a class.

d_gene,j_gene,v_gene,abundance,CDR3nt,CDR3aa
TRBD1,TRBJ2-3,TRBV5-4,.,TGTGCCACTAGGACAGGGTTGGTAGATACGCAGTATTTT,CATRTGLVDTQYF
TRBD2,TRBJ2-3,TRBV6-2/TRBV6-3,once,TGTGCCAGCAGTCACCTCACGGCTAGCGGGCCGCCAGATACGCAGTATTTT,CASSHLTASGPPDTQYF
TRBD2,TRBJ2-7,TRBV19,.,TGTGCCAGTAGTATCGAGCGGGGGTGGTACGAGCAGTACTTC,CASSIERGWYEQYF
TRBD1,TRBJ2-5,TRBV2,.,TGTGCCAGCAGCGACAGGGGTTGGGAGACCCAGTACTTC,CASSDRGWETQYF
TRBD2,TRBJ2-1,TRBV7-2,.,TGTGCCAGCAGACCCGGGACTAGCGGGCCGGTTGAGCAGTTCTTC,CASRPGTSGPVEQFF
TRBD2,TRBJ2-7,TRBV18,.,TGTGCCAGCTCACCCCCAGGACTAGTAGATTCGGGGGAGCAGTACTTC,CASSPPGLVDSGEQYF
TRBD1,TRBJ1-1,TRBV6-5,.,TGTGCCAGCTTGGCGGACAGGGGTCATGCTTTCTTT,CASLADRGHAFF
TRBD1,TRBJ2-3,TRBV29-1,.,TGCAGCGTTAGAACAGGGGCCCTCACAGATACGCAGTATTTT,CSVRTGALTDTQYF
.,TRBJ1-2,TRBV9,.,TGTGCCAGCAGCGCTCCGAGTGGAGATAAGGAGGGCTACACCTTC,CASSAPSGDKEGYTF
TRBD2,TRBJ2-1,TRBV19,.,TGTGCCAGTAGACCCCGGGGGGGGATCTACAATGAGCAGTTCTTC,CASRPRGGIYNEQFF
.,TRBJ2-7,TRBV15,.,TGTGCCACCAGCAGAGACGAGGGCTCCCGCCACGAGCAGTACTTC,CATSRDEGSRHEQYF
TRBD1,TRBJ1-2,TRBV16,.,TGTGCCAGCAGGGGGACAGGGATATACTATGGCTACACCTTC,CASRGTGIYYGYTF
TRBD2,TRBJ2-1,TRBV7-2,.,TGTGCCAGCAGCATTAGCGGGGGATTGAATGAGCAGTTCTTC,CASSISGGLNEQFF
.,TRBJ2-3,TRBV7-2,.,TGTGCCAGCAGCTTATGGGGGGGGGCTCCCACAGATACGCAGTATTTT,CASSLWGGAPTDTQYF
TRBD1,TRBJ2-7,TRBV27,.,TGTGCCAGCGGGAACAGGGGATTCTACGAGCAGTACTTC,CASGNRGFYEQYF
TRBD1,TRBJ2-1,TRBV5-8,.,TGTGCCAGCAGCTTGGGACAGGGGTACAATGAGCAGTTCTTC,CASSLGQGYNEQFF
TRBD1,TRBJ1-3,TRBV6-2/TRBV6-3,.,TGTGCCAGCAGTTCGCGGACAGGGGCCGCCGACGGGAGAAACACCATATATTTT,CASSSRTGAADGRNTIYF
TRBD1,TRBJ1-4,TRBV6-6,.,TGTGCCAGCAGCCCAGACAGGGGGCGTGAAAAACTGTTTTTT,CASSPDRGREKLFF
TRBD2,TRBJ2-7,TRBV7-9,.,TGTGCCAGCAGCTTAAGCGGGGCGGGAGACTACGAGCAGTACTTC,CASSLSGAGDYEQYF
TRBD1,TRBJ2-1,TRBV19,.,TGTGCCAGTAGTATTTTATGGACAGGCAGCTCCTACAATGAGCAGTTCTTC,CASSILWTGSSYNEQFF
.,TRBJ1-1,TRBV4-3,once,TGCGCCAGCAGCCCGAGTCGGGGGTATGAAGCTTTCTTT,CASSPSRGYEAFF
.,TRBJ1-1,TRBV9,.,TGTGCCAGCAGCGTCACAGAAAACACTGAAGCTTTCTTT,CASSVTENTEAFF
.,TRBJ2-3,TRBV27,.,TGTGCCAGCAGTTTAACCCAGGTTAGCACAGATACGCAGTATTTT,CASSLTQVSTDTQYF
TRBD2,TRBJ2-5,TRBV7-3,.,TGTGCCAGCAGCCCCTCGGGACTAGCAGAGACCCAGTACTTC,CASSPSGLAETQYF
TRBD2,TRBJ2-7,TRBV7-2,.,TGTGCCAGCAGCTTTACTAGCGGGCCGTCTCTAGCCTACGAGCAGTACTTC,CASSFTSGPSLAYEQYF
.,TRBJ1-4,TRBV12-3/TRBV12-4,.,TGTGCCAGCAGTTACTCAACTAATGAAAAACTGTTTTTT,CASSYSTNEKLFF
TRBD2,TRBJ2-3,TRBV5-4,.,TGTGCCAGCAGCTTGGCCACGGTAGCGGGGGCCTCCACAGATACGCAGTATTTT,CASSLATVAGASTDTQYF
TRBD1,TRBJ2-7,TRBV5-1,.,TGCGCCAGCAGCTACGGACAGGGAAGCTCCTACGAGCAGTACTTC,CASSYGQGSSYEQYF
.,TRBJ2-7,TRBV7-9,.,TGTGCCAGCAGCTTAGGTTCCGTCAGGGGCTACGAGCAGTACTTC,CASSLGSVRGYEQYF
.,TRBJ2-7,TRBV5-4,once,TGTGCCAGCAGCCTGGGCGGCGACTACGAGCAGTACTTC,CASSLGGDYEQYF
.,TRBJ2-7,TRBV9,.,TGTGCCAGCAGCGTAGTTAGGGGTGTACGGCGGTCCTACGAGCAGTACTTC,CASSVVRGVRRSYEQYF
TRBD2,TRBJ2-2,TRBV6-5,.,TGTGCCAGCAGGCCGGCTAGCGGACACACCGGGGAGCTGTTTTTT,CASRPASGHTGELFF